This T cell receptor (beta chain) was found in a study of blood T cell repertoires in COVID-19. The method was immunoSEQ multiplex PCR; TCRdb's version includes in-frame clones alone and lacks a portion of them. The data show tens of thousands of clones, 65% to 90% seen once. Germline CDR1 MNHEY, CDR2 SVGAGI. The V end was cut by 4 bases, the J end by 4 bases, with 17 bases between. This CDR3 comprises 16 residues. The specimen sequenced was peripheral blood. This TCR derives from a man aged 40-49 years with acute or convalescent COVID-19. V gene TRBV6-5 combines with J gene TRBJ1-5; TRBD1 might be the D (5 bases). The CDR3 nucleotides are TGTGCCAGCAGTTCCTCTACGGAAAGGGGTAATCAGCCCCAGCATTTT. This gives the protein CASSSSTERGNQPQHF.